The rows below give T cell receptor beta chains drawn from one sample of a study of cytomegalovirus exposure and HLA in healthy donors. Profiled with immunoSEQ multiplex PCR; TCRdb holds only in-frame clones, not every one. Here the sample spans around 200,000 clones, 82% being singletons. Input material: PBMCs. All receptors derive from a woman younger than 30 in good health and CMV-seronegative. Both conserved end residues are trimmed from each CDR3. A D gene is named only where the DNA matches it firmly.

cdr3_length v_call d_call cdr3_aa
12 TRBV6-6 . ASSYPQQGSEAF
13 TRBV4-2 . ASSQTQRGGREAF
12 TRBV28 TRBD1 ASSSVRDRVVYT
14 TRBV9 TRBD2 ASSPRIAGGKNIQY
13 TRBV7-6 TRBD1 ASRQQGPPYNEQF
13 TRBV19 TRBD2 ASTKTSGGLETQY
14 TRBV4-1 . ASSQDLDQGWQPQH
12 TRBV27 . ASRNRGGGTEAF
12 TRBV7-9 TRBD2 ASSFAGGPDEQF
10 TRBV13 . ASSLRNNEQF
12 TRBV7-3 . ASSLQGLDTEAF
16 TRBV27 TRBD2 ASSQTLAGGWGNNEQF
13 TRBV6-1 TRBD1 ASSDDRDYQETQY
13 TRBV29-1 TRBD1 SVEPNRGYYNEQF
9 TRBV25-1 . ASSEYDGYT
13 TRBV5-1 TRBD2 ASSFTTGTSNEQF
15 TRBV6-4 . ASSGCIEDFSYNEQF
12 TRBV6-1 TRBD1 ASETGQDAYGYT
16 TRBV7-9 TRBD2 ASSPLDPSSGTYNEQF
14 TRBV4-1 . ASSQDARTGPDGYT
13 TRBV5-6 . ASRIGGLSTDTQY
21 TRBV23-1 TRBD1 ASSHPPSRPGTGGMTSSYEQY
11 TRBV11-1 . ASSMGGRNTQY
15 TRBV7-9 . SSSTYDSAILSYEQY
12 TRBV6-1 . ASSLGPGLVEQY
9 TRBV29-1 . SVRANTEAF
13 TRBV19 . ASSLSGSSYNEQF
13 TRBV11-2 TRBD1 ASSLWTGGAVEQY
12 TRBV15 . ATSRGGGNEKLF
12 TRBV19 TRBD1 ASKPGQGAYEQY
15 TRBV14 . ASSQEYFPGVISPLH
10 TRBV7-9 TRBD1 ASSLGGTGQY
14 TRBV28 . ASSLTGTPRSAEAF
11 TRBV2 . ASSDRLHTEAF
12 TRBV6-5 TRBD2 ASRIMGGSDTQY
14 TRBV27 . ASSLSAGPLSYEQY
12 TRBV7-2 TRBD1 ASSFTGAATEAF
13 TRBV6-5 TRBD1 ASRGQGRRGHGYT
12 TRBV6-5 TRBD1 AIGQGGVTGELF
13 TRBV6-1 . ASSVIGQLNEKLF
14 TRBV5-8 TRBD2 ASSWTSVSYNGEQF
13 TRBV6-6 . ASSKGMGTFYGYT
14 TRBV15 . ATSRDSVDLNYGYT
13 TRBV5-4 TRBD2 ASSLDLAGVREQY
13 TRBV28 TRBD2 ASPELAGLHYEQY
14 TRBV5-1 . ASSSTPPPGRYGYT
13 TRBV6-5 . ASSYSRQPGQPQH
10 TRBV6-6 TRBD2 ASTGGRNEQF
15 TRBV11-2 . ASSRSQASAAYNEQF
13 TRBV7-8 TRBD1 ASSLSGQGAYEQY
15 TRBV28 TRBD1 ASRLKRRTGINEKLF
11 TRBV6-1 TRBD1 ASRQGLTGELF
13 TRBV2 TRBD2 ASTQERGAEETQY